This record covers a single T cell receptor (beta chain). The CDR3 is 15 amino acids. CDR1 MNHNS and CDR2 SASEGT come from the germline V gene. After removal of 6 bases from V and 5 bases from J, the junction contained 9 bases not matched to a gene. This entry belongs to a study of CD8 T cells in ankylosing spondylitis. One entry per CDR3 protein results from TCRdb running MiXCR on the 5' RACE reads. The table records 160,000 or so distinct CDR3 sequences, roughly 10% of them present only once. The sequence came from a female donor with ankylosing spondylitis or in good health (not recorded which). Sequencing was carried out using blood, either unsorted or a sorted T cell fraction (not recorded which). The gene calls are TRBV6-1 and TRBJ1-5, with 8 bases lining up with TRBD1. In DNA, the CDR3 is TGTGCCAGCAGCCCTAGACAGGGGCAGGATCAGCCCCAGCATTTT. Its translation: CASSPRQGQDQPQHF.